This T cell receptor beta chain was obtained from a study of T cell responses to AZD1222 COVID-19 vaccine. Comments on this clone: Its antigen is not identified.

Only in-frame clones appear in the TCRdb table, and some are missing; sequencing was by immunoSEQ multiplex PCR. The sample contains some 130,000 clones, just over 90% of which appear only once. CDR3 length equals 15 residues. The junction had 8 bases not matched to a gene; V was cut back by 4 bases and J by 3 bases. Germline V gives CDR1 LGHNA, CDR2 YNFKEQ. Overall study results and limits: The reported proportion of spike-specific TCRs targeting unmutated variant regions was nearly half.

The chain combines TRBV4-2 with TRBJ1-1; the match to TRBD1 covers 7 bases. Sequences were derived from peripheral blood, sampled on day 0 of AZD1222 vaccination. The clonotype comes from an adult in good health. The CDR3 protein is CASSPQQGKDTEAFF. The CDR3 DNA follows: TGTGCCAGCAGCCCCCAACAGGGGAAGGACACTGAAGCTTTCTTT.